The 25 T cell receptor beta chains given below trace back to one sample, sequenced in a study of T cells in localized non-small cell lung cancer. Here immunoSEQ multiplex PCR was the method, and the copy in TCRdb shows in-frame clones only, minus some. The data show roughly 35,000 clones, with over 75% seen just once and roughly 2.5% held by the top ten. This specimen consisted of peripheral blood, obtained before any cancer treatment. The receptors were sampled from a woman aged 40-75 years with stage I lung adenocarcinoma.

The chain is built from TRBV6-5 and TRBJ1-1; TRBD1 aligns across 7 bases. Unmatched junction bases numbered 12, after V lost 4 bases and J lost 4 bases. Per germline, CDR1 MNHEY and CDR2 SVGAGI. This CDR3 is 16 amino acids long. CDR3 sequence reads: CASSSRQGTRGTEAFF. CDR3 nucleotide sequence: TGTGCCAGCAGTTCGAGACAGGGAACAAGGGGCACTGAAGCTTTCTTT.

This chain connects TRBV2 to TRBJ2-5; D is ambiguous. The germline gives CDR1 SNHLY, CDR2 FYNNEI. V lost 7 bases to trimming and J lost 5 bases, with 8 bases between them. This CDR3 comprises 11 residues. CDR3 bases: TGTGCCAGCAAGTACGGGGAGACCCAGTACTTC. Translated, it gives CASKYGETQYF.

The rearrangement links TRBV2 to TRBJ1-5; D is unresolved. CDR3 size: 15 residues. Germline lookup yields CDR1 SNHLY and CDR2 FYNNEI. V lost 5 bases, J lost 4 bases, and 15 bases lay in between. CDR3 amino acids: CASSKDGTTNQPQHF. In nucleotides, the CDR3 is TGTGCCAGCAGTAAGGACGGAACGACGAATCAGCCCCAGCATTTT.

This chain uses TRBV19 with TRBJ1-2; a possible D gene is TRBD1 (6 bases). Trimming took off 8 bases at V and 3 bases at J, with 16 bases between the two ends. Germline V CDR1 and CDR2: LNHDA, SQIVND (reference sequence). There are 14 residues in the CDR3. The CDR3 nucleotides read TGTGCCAGTTACAGGGACGGGCTCTACTATGGCTACACCTTC. Translation gives CASYRDGLYYGYTF.

This clone was counted once. V gene TRBV27 combines with J gene TRBJ1-1; no reliable D call. Trimming stripped 3 bases from V and 0 bases from J, with 14 bases between. Germline CDR1 reads MNHEY; CDR2 reads SMNVEV (reference sequence). The CDR3 sequence is 16 residues long. The chain's CDR3 is CASSFRQQLMNTEAFF. In DNA form, the CDR3 reads TGTGCCAGCAGTTTTCGGCAGCAACTTATGAACACTGAAGCTTTCTTT.

This chain uses TRBV30 with TRBJ2-7; 10 bases fit TRBD2. The CDR3 runs to 14 residues. CDR1 and CDR2 (germline): GTSNPN, SVGIG (reference sequence). With V trimmed by 4 bases and J by 6 bases, 9 bases remained unmatched. The CDR3 protein is CAWKYKREGREQYF. Here the CDR3 DNA reads TGTGCCTGGAAATACAAGCGGGAGGGCCGCGAGCAGTACTTC.

This sequence joins TRBV5-4 and TRBJ1-3; no firm D call. Germline CDR1 is SGHNT and CDR2 is YYREEE (reference sequence). This CDR3 has 14 residues. V lost 0 bases and J 3 bases, leaving 7 bases between the germline ends. For the CDR3, the DNA is TGTGCCAGCAGCTTGGAGGACGGTGGAAACACCATATATTTT. The encoded protein is CASSLEDGGNTIYF. Using reference TRBV5-4 and TRBJ1-3 for the parts outside the CDR3, the full variable domain is ETGVTQSPTHLIKTRGQQVTLRCSSQSGHNTVSWYQQALGQGPQFIFQYYREEENGRGNFPPRFSGLQFPNYSSELNVNALELDDSALYLCASSLEDGGNTIYFGEGSWLTVV.

This clone was picked up one time. The rearrangement links TRBV6-1 to TRBJ2-5; perhaps TRBD1 as D (6 bases). Per germline, CDR1 MNHNS and CDR2 SASEGT. The ends were cut back, 8 bases at V and 2 bases at J, with 15 bases in the middle. The CDR3 is made up of 14 amino acids. CDR3 in DNA: TGTGCCAGCGCCTTGGGGGACACACAAGAGACCCAGTACTTC. Residues: CASALGDTQETQYF.

The chain couples TRBV4-1 to TRBJ2-7, with 9 nucleotides matching TRBD1. V was pared by 1 base and J by 2 bases, with 3 bases of the junction left unmatched. The CDR3 totals 15 residues. CDR1 and CDR2 from the germline V gene are MGHRA and YSYEKL. This chain's CDR3 is CASSQGGQGTYEQYF. The CDR3 DNA reads as TGCGCCAGCAGCCAAGGGGGACAGGGAACCTACGAGCAGTACTTC.

The genes are TRBV28 and TRBJ2-3; D uncertain. Trimming left V 4 bases short and J 1 base short, with 12 bases between. The length of the CDR3 is 15 residues. Germline assignment: CDR1 MDHEN and CDR2 SYDVKM. The CDR3 nucleotides are TGTGCCAGCAGTTCCGAAGGCGCGGGCACAGATACGCAGTATTTT. This gives the protein CASSSEGAGTDTQYF.

This clone was observed once. The CDR3 DNA is TGTGCCAGCAGCGGCCAGGAAACCCAGTACTTC. It specifies CASSGQETQYF. This sequence joins TRBV7-9 and TRBJ2-5, with D unresolved. The CDR3 spans 11 residues. The V gene lost 5 bases and the J gene lost 8 bases, with 9 bases spanning the gap. Per the germline V gene, CDR1 is SEHNR and CDR2 is FQNEAQ (reference sequence).

The chain employs TRBV7-9 and TRBJ2-7; 8 nucleotides match TRBD1. The CDR3 is made up of 13 amino acids. V dropped 0 bases and J dropped 6; count of bases not matched to a gene: 1. Per germline, CDR1 SEHNR and CDR2 FQNEAQ (reference sequence). For the CDR3, the DNA is TGTGCCAGCAGCTTAGCTACAGGGGGCGAGCAGTACTTC. This translates into CASSLATGGEQYF.

This chain links TRBV5-6 with TRBJ2-7, with 12 bases lining up with TRBD2. V shed 4 bases and J 2 bases; nucleotides not matched to a gene: 4. Germline V gene data show CDR1 as SGHDT and CDR2 as YYEEEE. CDR3 length: 15 amino acids. CDR3 sequence: CASSGRTSGAYEQYF. CDR3 sequence (DNA): TGTGCCAGCAGCGGGCGGACTAGCGGGGCCTACGAGCAGTACTTC.

The rearrangement links TRBV19 to TRBJ1-4, with D possibly being TRBD1 (6 bases). The CDR3 contains 13 residues. The germline gives CDR1 LNHDA, CDR2 SQIVND (reference sequence). V shed 9 bases and J shed 5 bases, with 13 bases lying between them. The CDR3 loop reads CASKQGRNEKLFF. The CDR3 DNA is TGTGCCAGCAAACAGGGCCGGAATGAAAAACTGTTTTTT.

The chain recombines TRBV29-1 with TRBJ1-1, with D possibly being TRBD1 (6 bases). The CDR3 spans 12 residues. Germline CDR1 and CDR2: SQVTM and ANQGSEA. Trimming removed 7 bases from V and 0 bases from J, with 9 bases in between. In DNA form, the CDR3 reads TGCAGCGCCTACAGGGTGAACACTGAAGCTTTCTTT. Translated: CSAYRVNTEAFF.

CDR3 nucleotide sequence: TGTGCCAGCCGGACTGATTCCTACGAGCAGTACTTC. It yields the protein CASRTDSYEQYF. The V and J genes are TRBV2 and TRBJ2-7; D is perhaps TRBD2 (5 bases). With 8 bases removed from V and 1 base from J, the gap between germline ends came to 9 bases. There are 12 residues in the CDR3. Germline-derived CDR1 and CDR2 are SNHLY and FYNNEI.

The chain is built from TRBV27 and TRBJ2-1, with TRBD2 matching over 7 bases. Trimming cost V 5 bases and J 0 bases; bases outside gene matches: 7. The V gene's germline CDR1 is MNHEY and CDR2 SMNVEV (reference sequence). CDR3 length equals 16 residues. CDR3 protein: CASSRGLDPSYNEQFF. In DNA, the CDR3 is TGTGCCAGCAGTCGAGGACTAGATCCCTCCTACAATGAGCAGTTCTTC.

The chain combines TRBV25-1 with TRBJ1-5; no reliable D call. This CDR3 spans 14 amino acids. Trimming stripped 5 bases from V and 1 base from J, with 9 bases between. Germline V lookup: CDR1 MGHDK, CDR2 SYGVNS. The CDR3 is CASSSSTSNQPQHF. DNA for the CDR3: TGTGCCAGCAGTTCAAGTACGAGCAATCAGCCCCAGCATTTT.

The chain's CDR3 is CASTRTGTVDEKLFF. The CDR3 DNA follows: TGTGCCAGCACCAGGACCGGGACAGTAGATGAAAAACTGTTTTTT. The chain links TRBV6-6 to TRBJ1-4; 7 bases are a match to TRBD1. The CDR3 consists of 15 residues. Germline loops: CDR1 MNHNY, CDR2 SVGAGI (reference sequence). Trimming at V came to 7 bases and at J to 6 bases, leaving 11 bases not matched to a gene.

The chain couples TRBV11-3 to TRBJ2-3; TRBD2 is a possible D gene (6 bases). The V end was cut by 5 bases, the J end by 2 bases, with 11 bases between. The V gene's germline CDR1 is SGHNT and CDR2 YENEEA. The CDR3 extends over 14 amino acids. CDR3 sequence (DNA): TGTGCCAGCAGCCGGGACTCAACCACAGATACGCAGTATTTT. Its protein product is CASSRDSTTDTQYF. Full variable domain (missing parts from reference TRBV11-3 and TRBJ2-3): EAGVVQSPRYKIIEKKQPVAFWCNPISGHNTLYWYLQNLGQGPELLIRYENEEAVDDSQLPKDRFSAERLKGVDSTLKIQPAELGDSAVYLCASSRDSTTDTQYFGPGTRLTVL.

The chain is built from TRBV6-6 and TRBJ2-4; perhaps TRBD2 as D (5 bases). The CDR3 is 15 amino acids. Germline V gene sequence: CDR1 MNHNY, CDR2 SVGAGI (reference sequence). V dropped 4 bases and J dropped 9 bases, with 19 bases sitting between them. The DNA of the CDR3 is TGTGCCAGCAGTTCAATCGGCGGGTCCTTGGGCATTCAGTACTTC. It specifies CASSSIGGSLGIQYF.

J is TRBJ2-1 and V is TRBV5-1; TRBD2 matches at 16 bases. The V gene's germline CDR1 is SGHRS and CDR2 YFSETQ. This CDR3 has 17 residues. Trimming cost V 4 bases and J 3 bases; bases outside gene matches: 4. In DNA form, the CDR3 reads TGCGCCAGCAGCCCGGGACTAGCGGGAGGGGGCTACAATGAGCAGTTCTTC. Translated, it gives CASSPGLAGGGYNEQFF.

The chain carries TRBV5-4 and TRBJ2-3, with D unclear. Germline CDR1 SGHNT, CDR2 YYREEE (reference sequence). The CDR3 runs to 16 residues. Trimming stripped 0 bases from V and 1 base from J, with 12 bases between. As DNA, the CDR3 is TGTGCCAGCAGCTTGGAAAGAACAATCCGCACAGATACGCAGTATTTT. Encoded protein: CASSLERTIRTDTQYF.

This clone was found once. The gene calls are TRBV15 and TRBJ2-5, with 10 bases that match TRBD1. Germline CDR1 is LNHNV and CDR2 is YYDKDF (reference sequence). Losses at the gene ends were 5 bases for V and 2 bases for J; bases not matched to a gene: 8. The CDR3 extends over 16 amino acids. CDR3 DNA: TGTGCCACCAGCGGGTCCCCGGGACAGGGGCAAGAGACCCAGTACTTC. It translates to CATSGSPGQGQETQYF.

This chain connects TRBV6-5 to TRBJ1-5; 7 positions agree with TRBD1. There are 15 residues in the CDR3. CDR1 and CDR2 from the germline V gene are MNHEY and SVGAGI. After removal of 0 bases from V and 5 bases from J, the junction contained 4 bases not matched to a gene. CDR3 in amino acids: CASSYSGDSYQPQHF. CDR3 nucleotides: TGTGCCAGCAGTTACTCAGGGGACAGCTATCAGCCCCAGCATTTT.